This TCR beta chain emerged from a study of blood T cell repertoires in COVID-19. The overall study: Spain, Italy and the United States supplied samples that represented acute and convalescent COVID-19.

Sequencing was performed with immunoSEQ multiplex PCR; in TCRdb, only in-frame clones are kept and a portion is missing. Of over 300,000 clones listed, over 75% are singletons. Germline CDR1 is SEHNR and CDR2 is FQNEAQ (reference sequence). Trimming pared 5 bases from V and 3 bases from J, leaving 13 bases between. The CDR3 length is 15 residues. The sample taken for sequencing was PBMCs or T cells enriched from blood (not recorded which). The rearrangement uses TRBV7-9 and TRBJ2-2, with D maybe TRBD2 (6 bases). The sequence came from a woman aged 25-40 years with acute COVID-19. In DNA form, the CDR3 reads TGTGCCAGCAGCCGGGGGATGGAAGACACCGGGGAGCTGTTTTTT. Translated: CASSRGMEDTGELFF.